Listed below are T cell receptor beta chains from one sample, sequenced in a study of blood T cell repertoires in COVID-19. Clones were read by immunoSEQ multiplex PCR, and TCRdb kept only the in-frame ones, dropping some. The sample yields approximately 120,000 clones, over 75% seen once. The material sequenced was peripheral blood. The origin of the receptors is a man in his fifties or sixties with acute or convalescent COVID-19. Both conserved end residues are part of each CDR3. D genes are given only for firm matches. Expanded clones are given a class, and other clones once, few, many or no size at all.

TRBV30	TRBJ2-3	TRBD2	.	CAWSANGRDTQYF	TGTGCCTGGAGTGCGAACGGGAGGGATACGCAGTATTTT
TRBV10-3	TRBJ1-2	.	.	CAISDRDYGYTF	TGTGCCATCAGTGACAGGGACTATGGCTACACCTTC
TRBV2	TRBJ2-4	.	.	CASRIDSVAKNIQYF	TGTGCCAGCAGAATAGACAGTGTCGCCAAAAACATTCAGTACTTC
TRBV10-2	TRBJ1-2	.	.	CASSELITARGYGYTF	TGCGCCAGCAGTGAGCTTATTACAGCAAGGGGCTATGGCTACACCTTC
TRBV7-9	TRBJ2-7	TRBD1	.	CASSLDGTVGEQYF	TGTGCCAGCAGCCTAGATGGGACAGTCGGCGAGCAGTACTTC
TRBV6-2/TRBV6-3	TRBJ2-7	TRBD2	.	CASSYPLAGMGHEQYF	TGTGCCAGCAGTTATCCATTAGCGGGAATGGGCCACGAGCAGTACTTC
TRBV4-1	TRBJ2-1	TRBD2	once	CASSPTTLSGSSYNEQFF	TGCGCCAGCAGCCCGACCACACTAAGCGGGAGCTCCTACAATGAGCAGTTCTTC
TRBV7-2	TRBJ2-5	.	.	CASSLRTPRETQYF	TGTGCCAGCAGCTTAAGGACTCCCCGAGAGACCCAGTACTTC
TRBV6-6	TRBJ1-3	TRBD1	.	CASSTGQGDGNTIYF	TGTGCCAGCAGCACAGGACAGGGGGACGGAAACACCATATATTTT
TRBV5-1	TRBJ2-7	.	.	CASSTEGTSYEQYF	TGCGCCAGCAGCACCGAGGGTACCTCCTACGAGCAGTACTTC
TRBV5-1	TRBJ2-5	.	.	CASSPVTHQETQYF	TGCGCCAGCAGCCCCGTGACTCACCAAGAGACCCAGTACTTC
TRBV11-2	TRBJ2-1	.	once	CASRVSVAVLTQFF	TGTGCCAGCAGGGTTAGCGTGGCCGTTCTAACCCAGTTCTTC
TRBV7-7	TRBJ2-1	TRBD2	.	CASSFELAGEQFF	TGTGCCAGCAGCTTCGAACTAGCGGGAGAGCAGTTCTTC
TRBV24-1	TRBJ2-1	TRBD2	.	CATVEGRENEQFF	TGTGCCACCGTAGAGGGGCGGGAGAATGAGCAGTTCTTC
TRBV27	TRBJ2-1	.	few	CASSLRSSSYNEQFF	TGTGCCAGCAGTTTACGGTCTAGCTCCTACAATGAGCAGTTCTTC
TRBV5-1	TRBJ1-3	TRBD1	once	CASSLAGTGQTGNTIYF	TGCGCCAGCAGCTTGGCCGGGACAGGGCAGACTGGAAACACCATATATTTT
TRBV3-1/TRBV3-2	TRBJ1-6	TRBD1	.	CASSATGGSYNSPLHF	TGTGCCAGCAGCGCAACAGGGGGCTCCTATAATTCACCCCTCCACTTT
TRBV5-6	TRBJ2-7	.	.	CASSLERGGVPREQYF	TGTGCCAGCAGCTTGGAGAGAGGGGGGGTGCCTAGAGAGCAGTACTTC
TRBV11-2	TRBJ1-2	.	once	CASSLDSGVGYGYTF	TGTGCCAGCAGCTTAGATTCAGGGGTGGGCTATGGCTACACCTTC
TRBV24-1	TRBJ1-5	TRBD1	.	CATSDQGQGSNQPQHF	TGTGCCACCAGTGACCAGGGACAGGGGAGCAATCAGCCCCAGCATTTT
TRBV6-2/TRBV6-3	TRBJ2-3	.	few	CASSVMASRRVTDTQYF	TGTGCCAGCAGTGTTATGGCTAGCCGTCGGGTCACAGATACGCAGTATTTT
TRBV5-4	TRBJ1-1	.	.	CASSLQGFVTEAFF	TGTGCCAGCAGCCTTCAGGGGTTTGTCACTGAAGCTTTCTTT
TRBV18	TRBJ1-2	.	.	CASSPETGANYGYTF	TGTGCCAGCTCACCGGAGACAGGAGCTAACTATGGCTACACCTTC
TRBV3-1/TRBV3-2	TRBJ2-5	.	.	CASSQFQETQYF	TGTGCCAGCAGCCAATTTCAGGAGACCCAGTACTTC
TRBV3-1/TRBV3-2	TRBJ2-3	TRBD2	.	CASSQRGRAGGTDTQYF	TGTGCCAGCAGCCAAAGAGGGAGGGCCGGTGGCACAGATACGCAGTATTTT
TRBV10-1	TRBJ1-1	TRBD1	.	CARALRARGTEAFF	TGCGCCAGAGCCCTCCGGGCCAGGGGGACTGAAGCTTTCTTT
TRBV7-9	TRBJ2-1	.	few	CASSPPSGLVQFF	TGTGCCAGCAGCCCCCCGTCCGGGTTGGTGCAGTTCTTC
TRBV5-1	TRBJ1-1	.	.	CASSLTGPRNTEAFF	TGCGCCAGCAGCTTGACAGGGCCGCGGAACACTGAAGCTTTCTTT
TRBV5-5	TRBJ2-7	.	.	CASSSTGWEQYF	TGTGCCAGCAGCTCCACAGGATGGGAGCAGTACTTC
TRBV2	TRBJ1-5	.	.	CASSPDRPMQEHF	TGTGCCAGCAGTCCCGACAGGCCGATGCAAGAGCATTTT
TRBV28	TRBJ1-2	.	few	CASKGPQREGYGYTF	TGTGCCAGCAAAGGGCCGCAGAGGGAGGGCTATGGCTACACCTTC
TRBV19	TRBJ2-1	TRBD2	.	CASSIVPRTSGSYEQFF	TGTGCCAGTAGTATAGTTCCCCGGACTAGCGGGAGCTATGAGCAGTTCTTC
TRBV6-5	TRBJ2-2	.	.	CASSYSFWSPGELFF	TGTGCCAGCAGTTACTCGTTTTGGAGTCCCGGGGAGCTGTTTTTT
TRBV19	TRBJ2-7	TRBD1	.	CASIPTGTGGFDEQYF	TGTGCCAGTATCCCCACCGGGACAGGGGGTTTCGACGAGCAGTACTTC
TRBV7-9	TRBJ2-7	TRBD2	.	CASSLTVAGDYEQYF	TGTGCCAGCAGCTTAACGGTAGCGGGAGATTACGAGCAGTACTTC
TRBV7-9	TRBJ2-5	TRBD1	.	CASSSRTGGTSGTQYF	TGTGCCAGCAGCTCCCGCACAGGGGGGACCTCCGGGACCCAGTACTTC
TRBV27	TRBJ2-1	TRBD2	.	CASSGAGVGGNEQFF	TGTGCCAGCAGTGGCGCGGGAGTAGGTGGAAATGAGCAGTTCTTC
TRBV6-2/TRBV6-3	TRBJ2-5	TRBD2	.	CASSSILLAGLQETQYF	TGTGCCAGCAGTTCCATCCTACTAGCGGGGCTGCAAGAGACCCAGTACTTC
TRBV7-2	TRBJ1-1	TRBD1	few	CASSRDRGENTEAFF	TGTGCCAGCAGCCGCGACAGGGGAGAGAACACTGAAGCTTTCTTT
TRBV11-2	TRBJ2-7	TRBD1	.	CASSLGTRDRGAEQYF	TGTGCCAGCAGCTTGGGGACCCGGGACAGGGGGGCCGAGCAGTACTTC
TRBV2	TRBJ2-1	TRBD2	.	CASSGLVNEQFF	TGTGCCAGCTCCGGACTAGTCAATGAGCAGTTCTTC
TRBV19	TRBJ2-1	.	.	CASSIDITSGYNEQFF	TGTGCCAGTAGTATAGATATAACTAGTGGGTACAATGAGCAGTTCTTC
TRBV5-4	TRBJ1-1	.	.	CASSLPGTQNTEAFF	TGTGCCAGCAGCCTCCCCGGGACACAGAACACTGAAGCTTTCTTT
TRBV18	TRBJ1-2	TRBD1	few	CASSPTQGGGYTF	TGTGCCAGCTCACCAACACAGGGGGGCGGCTACACCTTC
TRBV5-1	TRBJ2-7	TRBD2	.	CASSSPPGAGATYEQYF	TGCGCCAGCAGCTCCCCCCCTGGGGCGGGAGCTACCTACGAGCAGTACTTC
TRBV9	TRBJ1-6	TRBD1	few	CASSVAGGGWDSPLHF	TGTGCCAGCAGCGTAGCAGGGGGAGGTTGGGATTCACCCCTCCACTTT
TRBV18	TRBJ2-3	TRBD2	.	CASSYTAGVGTDTQYF	TGTGCCAGCTCATACACAGCGGGAGTGGGCACAGATACGCAGTATTTT
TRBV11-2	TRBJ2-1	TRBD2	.	CASSLGVGLAANEQFF	TGTGCCAGCAGCTTAGGGGTGGGACTAGCGGCCAATGAGCAGTTCTTC
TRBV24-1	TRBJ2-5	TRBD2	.	CATSDSRASGRGETQYF	TGTGCCACCAGTGATTCAAGGGCTAGCGGGAGAGGTGAGACCCAGTACTTC
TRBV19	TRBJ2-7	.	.	CASSITPSYEQYF	TGTGCCAGTAGTATAACTCCTTCCTACGAGCAGTACTTC
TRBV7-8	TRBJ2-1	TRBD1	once	CASSLGQGWTYNEQFF	TGTGCCAGCAGCTTAGGACAGGGGTGGACCTACAATGAGCAGTTCTTC
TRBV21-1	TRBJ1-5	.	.	CASSRGKGGNTQPQHF	TGTGCCAGCTCCCGGGGGAAGGGGGGGAATACTCAGCCCCAGCATTTT
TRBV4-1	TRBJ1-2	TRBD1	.	CASSQEPGTGTGGFYGYTF	TGCGCCAGCAGCCAAGAGCCAGGGACGGGCACAGGGGGTTTCTATGGCTACACCTTC
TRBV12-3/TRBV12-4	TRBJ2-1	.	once	CASSLGAPYEQFF	TGTGCCAGCAGTTTAGGAGCACCCTACGAGCAGTTCTTC
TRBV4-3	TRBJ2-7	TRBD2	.	CASSQALAGVYEQYF	TGCGCCAGCAGCCAAGCACTAGCGGGAGTCTACGAGCAGTACTTC
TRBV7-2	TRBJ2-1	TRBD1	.	CASSFDRAEYNEQFF	TGTGCCAGCAGCTTTGACAGGGCGGAGTACAATGAGCAGTTCTTC
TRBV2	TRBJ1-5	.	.	CASSSRGRGVQPQHF	TGTGCCAGCAGCTCCCGGGGCAGGGGCGTTCAGCCCCAGCATTTT